The 18 T cell receptor beta chains below were found in one sample sequenced in a study of T-cell memory formation after mild COVID-19. In TCRdb, the 5' RACE reads were re-called with MiXCR into one record per CDR3 protein. The table shows approximately 44,000 distinct CDR3 sequences, with approximately 7% occurring only once. Sequences were obtained from PBMCs or a T cell subset sorted from them (not recorded which). These TCRs come from a young man who had mild COVID-19 (a few samples of this study predate the infection). Cell type and time point are not known.

This clonotype turned up a few times. The genes are TRBV12-3 or TRBV12-4 and TRBJ2-1, with 7 positions matching TRBD1. Germline trimming cut 7 bases from V and 6 bases from J; bases unmatched to any gene: 9. The CDR3 is 14 residues long. The CDR3 spells CASIRRDSPNEQFF. The DNA of the CDR3 is TGTGCCAGCATTCGCCGGGACAGTCCCAATGAGCAGTTCTTC.

This clonotype showed up just a few times. The chain uses TRBV7-3 and TRBJ2-1; D is uncertain. Looked up from germline, CDR1 is SGHTA and CDR2 is FQGTGA. CDR3 length: 15 residues. Trimming took 2 bases from V and 6 from J, leaving 14 bases between them. The CDR3 nucleotides read TGTGCCAGCAGCTTAGGCTCGAGTCAGCTCAATGAGCAGTTCTTC. Translated: CASSLGSSQLNEQFF.

This clonotype was picked up a small number of times. The chain joins TRBV6-5 to TRBJ2-5; TRBD1 agrees at 9 bases. Germline CDR1 MNHEY, CDR2 SVGAGI. V shed 8 bases, J shed 1 base, and the junction held 8 bases outside the gene matches. This CDR3 has 15 residues. The CDR3 is CASSQMTGGQETQYF. Written as DNA, the CDR3 is TGTGCCAGCTCACAAATGACAGGGGGCCAAGAGACCCAGTACTTC.

This clonotype was observed at least ten times. The chain couples TRBV4-1 to TRBJ2-1, with D tentatively TRBD1 or TRBD2 (6 bases each). The CDR3 extends over 15 amino acids. V lost 1 base to trimming and J lost 7 bases, with 14 bases between them. Looked up from germline, CDR1 is MGHRA and CDR2 is YSYEKL. CDR3 DNA sequence: TGCGCCAGCAGCCAAGGCAGCCGGGGGCGGAATGAGCAGTTCTTC. Protein sequence: CASSQGSRGRNEQFF.

This clonotype has just a few counts. The V and J genes are TRBV5-1 and TRBJ1-1, with 7 positions matching TRBD1. The germline V gene has CDR1 SGHRS and CDR2 YFSETQ. The CDR3 consists of 15 residues. Unmatched junction bases numbered 10, after V lost 4 bases and J lost 4 bases. The CDR3 region is CASSRDESGGTEAFF. The CDR3 DNA is TGCGCCAGCAGCAGGGATGAGTCAGGGGGCACTGAAGCTTTCTTT.

This clonotype came up many times. V gene TRBV12-3 or TRBV12-4 combines with J gene TRBJ1-2, with D perhaps matching TRBD1 (6 bases). The CDR3 sequence is 14 residues long. With 6 bases removed from V and 4 bases from J, the gap between germline ends came to 15 bases. CDR3 bases: TGTGCCAGCAGGCCCAGGGGAAGGGGCTATGGCTACACCTTC. Its protein is CASRPRGRGYGYTF.

This clonotype appeared a few times. The rearrangement uses TRBV29-1 and TRBJ2-4; D possibly corresponds to TRBD1 (5 bases). The germline V and J ends were trimmed by 3 bases and 7 bases, with 13 bases remaining between them. Germline V gene lookup returns CDR1 SQVTM and CDR2 ANQGSEA. CDR3 length: 13 amino acids. CDR3 DNA: TGCAGCGTTGAGGGGCAGGGTCGGAACATTCAGTACTTC. Protein: CSVEGQGRNIQYF.

This clonotype was detected a few times. The chain recombines TRBV5-1 with TRBJ1-1; a weak D match, TRBD1 (6 bases). From germline, CDR1 is SGHRS and CDR2 YFSETQ. The CDR3 has 17 amino acids. The ends were cut back, 4 bases at V and 1 base at J, with 20 bases in the middle. CDR3: CASSPRGGWIGNTEAFF. In DNA, the CDR3 is TGCGCCAGCAGCCCAAGGGGGGGCTGGATCGGGAACACTGAAGCTTTCTTT.

The rearrangement links TRBV11-2 to TRBJ2-7; D might be TRBD2 (5 bases). The CDR3 extends over 13 amino acids. Germline CDR1 SGHAT, CDR2 FQNNGV. Deletions cut 2 bases from V and 5 bases from J, with 10 bases between. CDR3 bases: TGTGCCAGCAGCTTACCTAGCATCCACGAGCAGTACTTC. It is translated as CASSLPSIHEQYF.

This clonotype was observed a handful of times. The genes are TRBV12-3 or TRBV12-4 and TRBJ1-2; a possible D gene is TRBD1 (5 bases). Trimming shortened V by 6 bases and J by 3 bases, and 11 bases separated the two germline ends. The CDR3 has 13 residues. The CDR3 nucleotides are TGTGCCAGCAGGTCCCGGGGGGACTATGGCTACACCTTC. The encoded protein is CASRSRGDYGYTF.

This clonotype was found many times. The chain joins TRBV5-1 to TRBJ1-5, with TRBD1 matching over 9 bases. Germline CDR1 reads SGHRS; CDR2 reads YFSETQ. This CDR3 region has 15 residues. J lost 3 bases, V lost 4 bases, and 5 bases had no gene match. The CDR3 region has the DNA TGCGCCAGCAGCGTAGGGACAGGGTACAATCAGCCCCAGCATTTT. It codes for CASSVGTGYNQPQHF.

This clonotype turned up a few times. The chain is built from TRBV7-8 and TRBJ2-5, with D possibly TRBD1 on 6 matching bases. CDR1 is SGHVS and CDR2 is FQNEAQ in the germline V gene. The CDR3 runs 14 residues. With 3 bases removed from V and 1 base from J, the gap between germline ends came to 9 bases. The CDR3 region has the DNA TGTGCCAGCAGCTTGCCAGGGGCCCAAGAGACCCAGTACTTC. This sequence encodes CASSLPGAQETQYF.

This sequence joins TRBV12-3 or TRBV12-4 and TRBJ2-7, with D perhaps matching TRBD1 (5 bases). The CDR3 consists of 13 residues. The V end was cut by 4 bases, the J end by 6 bases, with 13 bases between. The CDR3: CASSSRASGEQYV. The CDR3 DNA reads as TGTGCCAGCAGTTCCAGGGCTTCGGGCGAGCAGTACGTC.

DNA for the CDR3: TGTGCCAGCAGCTTCGACAGGGGTACTGAAGCTTTCTTT. This translates into CASSFDRGTEAFF. The chain is built from TRBV11-3 and TRBJ1-1; 8 bases align to TRBD1. This CDR3 region has 13 residues. Trimming removed 3 bases from V and 5 bases from J; junction bases left unmatched: 2. From germline, CDR1 is SGHNT and CDR2 YENEEA.

This clonotype was counted ten times or more. The chain joins TRBV10-3 to TRBJ2-3, with D possibly TRBD2 on 6 matching bases. Germline assignment: CDR1 ENHRY and CDR2 SYGVKD. CDR3 length: 16 residues. V lost 8 bases and J 6 bases, leaving 24 bases between the germline ends. CDR3 nucleotide sequence: TGTGCCATCGGCCGAGGAACCCAGGGAGGTTGGGATACGCAGTATTTT. It codes for CAIGRGTQGGWDTQYF.

This sequence joins TRBV29-1 and TRBJ1-3; a possible D gene is TRBD1 (5 bases). Trimming removed 4 bases from V and 4 bases from J, with 11 bases in between. The germline CDR1 and CDR2 sequences are SQVTM and ANQGSEA. The CDR3 loop spans 13 amino acids. The CDR3 DNA sequence: TGCAGCGTTGCCCGGGACGGAGGAAACACCATATATTTT. Translation: CSVARDGGNTIYF.

There are many counts of this clonotype. V and J are TRBV20-1 and TRBJ1-1; no definite D call. The germline gives CDR1 DFQATT, CDR2 SNEGSKA (reference sequence). The CDR3 length is 11 residues. V lost 3 bases to trimming and J lost 1 base, with 3 bases between them. CDR3 bases: TGCAGTGCTAGGGAGAACACTGAAGCTTTCTTT. The encoded protein is CSARENTEAFF.

This clonotype was found many times. The genes are TRBV29-1 and TRBJ2-5, with TRBD2 matching 8 bases. CDR1 is SQVTM, CDR2 ANQGSEA, per germline. V dropped 5 bases and J dropped 2; count of bases not matched to a gene: 4. The CDR3 sequence is 13 residues long. The CDR3 region is CSVRIAGQETQYF. The CDR3 bases are TGCAGCGTTAGAATAGCGGGACAAGAGACCCAGTACTTC.